This T cell receptor beta chain was sequenced in a study of blood T cell repertoires in COVID-19. In the study overall: Whether acute or convalescent, the COVID-19 samples came from the United States, Italy and Spain.

CDR3 size: 15 residues. Germline V gene sequence: CDR1 GTSNPN, CDR2 SVGIG (reference sequence). V shed 0 bases and J 5 bases; nucleotides not matched to a gene: 10. Followed longitudinally, the Seattle patients had been enrolled during active infection. This clone appeared a few times. Profiled with immunoSEQ multiplex PCR; TCRdb holds only in-frame clones, not every one. The table lists about 230,000 clones, approximately 90% of them singletons, with approximately 10% in the top ten. Sequenced input: peripheral blood. This TCR was recovered from a middle-aged man with COVID-19, enrolled during active disease. The rearrangement links TRBV30 to TRBJ2-7; 7 bases agree with TRBD1. The CDR3 DNA reads as TGTGCCTGGAGTGTACGAGGGGGCTTTTTCAACGAGCAGTACTTC. Protein product: CAWSVRGGFFNEQYF.